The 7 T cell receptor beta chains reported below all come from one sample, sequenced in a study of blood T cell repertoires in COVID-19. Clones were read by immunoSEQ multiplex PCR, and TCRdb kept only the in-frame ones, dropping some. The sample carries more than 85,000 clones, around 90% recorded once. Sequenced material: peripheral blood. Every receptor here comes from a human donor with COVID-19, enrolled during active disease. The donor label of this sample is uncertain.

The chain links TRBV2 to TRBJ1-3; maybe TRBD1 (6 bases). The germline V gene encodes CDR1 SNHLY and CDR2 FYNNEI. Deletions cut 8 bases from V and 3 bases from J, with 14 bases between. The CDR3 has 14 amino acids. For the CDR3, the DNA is TGTGCCAGCGAAGGGGGGGCGGGTGGAAACACCATATATTTT. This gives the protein CASEGGAGGNTIYF.

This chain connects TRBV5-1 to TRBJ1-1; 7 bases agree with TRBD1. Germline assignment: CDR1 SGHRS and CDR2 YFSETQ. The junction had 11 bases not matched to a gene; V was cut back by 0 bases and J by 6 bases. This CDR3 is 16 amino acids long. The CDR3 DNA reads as TGCGCCAGCAGCTTGGAGGGGGCGGGAGGACGGCCTGAAGCTTTCTTT. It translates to CASSLEGAGGRPEAFF.

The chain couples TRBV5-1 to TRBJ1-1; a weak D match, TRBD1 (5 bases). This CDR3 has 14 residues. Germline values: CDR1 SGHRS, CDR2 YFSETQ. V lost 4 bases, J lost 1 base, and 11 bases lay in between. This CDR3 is CASSLDSTNTEAFF. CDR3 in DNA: TGCGCCAGCAGCCTAGACAGCACGAACACTGAAGCTTTCTTT. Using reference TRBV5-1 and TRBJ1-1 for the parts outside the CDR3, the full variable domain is KAGVTQTPRYLIKTRGQQVTLSCSPISGHRSVSWYQQTPGQGLQFLFEYFSETQRNKGNFPGRFSGRQFSNSRSEMNVSTLELGDSALYLCASSLDSTNTEAFFGQGTRLTVV.

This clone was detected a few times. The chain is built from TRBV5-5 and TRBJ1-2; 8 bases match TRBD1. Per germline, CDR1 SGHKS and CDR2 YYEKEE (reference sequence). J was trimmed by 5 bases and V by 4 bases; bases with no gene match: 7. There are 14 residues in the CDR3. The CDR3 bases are TGTGCCAGCAGCCCACAGACAGGGGATTATGGCTACACCTTC. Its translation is CASSPQTGDYGYTF. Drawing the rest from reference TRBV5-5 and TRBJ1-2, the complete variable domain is DAGVTQSPTHLIKTRGQQVTLRCSPISGHKSVSWYQQVLGQGPQFIFQYYEKEERGRGNFPDRFSARQFPNYSSELNVNALLLGDSALYLCASSPQTGDYGYTFGSGTRLTVV.

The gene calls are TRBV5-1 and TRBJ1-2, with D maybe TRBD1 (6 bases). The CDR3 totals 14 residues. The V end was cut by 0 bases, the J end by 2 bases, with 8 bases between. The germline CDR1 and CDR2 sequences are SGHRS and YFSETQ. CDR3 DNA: TGCGCCAGCAGCTTGGGACAGGAAAACTATGGCTACACCTTC. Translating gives CASSLGQENYGYTF.

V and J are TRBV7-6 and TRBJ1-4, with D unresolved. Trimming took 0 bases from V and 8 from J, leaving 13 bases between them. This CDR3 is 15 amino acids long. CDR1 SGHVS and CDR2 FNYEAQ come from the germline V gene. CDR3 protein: CASSLATGVGEKLFF. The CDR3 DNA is TGTGCCAGCAGCTTAGCGACGGGTGTTGGAGAAAAACTGTTTTTT.

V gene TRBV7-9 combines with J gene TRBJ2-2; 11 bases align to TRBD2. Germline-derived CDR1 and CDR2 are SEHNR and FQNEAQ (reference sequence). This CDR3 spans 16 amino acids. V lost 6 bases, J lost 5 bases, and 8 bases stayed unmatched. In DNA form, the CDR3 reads TGTGCCAGCAGGGCCACTAGCGGGAGACGGACCGGGGAGCTGTTTTTT. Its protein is CASRATSGRRTGELFF.